These T cell receptor beta chains were read from a single sample in a study of T cells in Graves' hyperthyroidism and ophthalmopathy. Using its own MiXCR run on the multiplex PCR reads, TCRdb lists one record per CDR3 protein. Of a few hundred thousand distinct CDR3 sequences in the sample, roughly 13% were seen once. Sequences were obtained from blood. These receptors were obtained from a woman between 40 and 50 years old with Graves' ophthalmopathy. Each CDR3 is given with its conserved first and last residue. D genes are given only for firm matches. Some rows have no size entry. The others give once, few or many, or a class for an expanded clone.

v_gene,d_gene,j_gene,abundance,CDR3nt,CDR3aa
TRBV7-8,-,TRBJ2-2,many,TGTGCCAGCAGCTTAATGAGCGTAAACACCGGGGAGCTGTTTTTT,CASSLMSVNTGELFF
TRBV11-2,-,TRBJ1-4,many,TGTGCCAGCAGCTTCAGTCAGGGTCCTAATGAAAAACTGTTTTTT,CASSFSQGPNEKLFF
TRBV12-3/TRBV12-4,-,TRBJ1-5,few,TGTGCCAGCAGGCCGGTGGGGGTTAATCAGCCCCAGCATTTT,CASRPVGVNQPQHF
TRBV30,-,TRBJ2-7,few,TGTGCCTGGAACTCATATCAGGGGTTACTCCCTTCGGAGCAGTACTTC,CAWNSYQGLLPSEQYF
TRBV20-1,TRBD2,TRBJ2-2,many,TGCAGTGCCAAGACGCTAGCGGGAGTGGACGGGGAGCTGTTTTTT,CSAKTLAGVDGELFF
TRBV25-1,TRBD1,TRBJ2-1,many,TGTGCCAGCAGTCGACAGGGTACATTCAATGAGCAGTTCTTC,CASSRQGTFNEQFF
TRBV12-3/TRBV12-4,TRBD1,TRBJ1-1,many,TGTGCCAGCAGTTTAAACTCGGGACAGGGTCCGGCTAAAGCTTTCTTT,CASSLNSGQGPAKAFF
TRBV24-1,TRBD2,TRBJ2-3,many,TGTGCCACCAGTGATTCGGTACCGTCGGGGGGGGATACGCAGTATTTT,CATSDSVPSGGDTQYF
TRBV7-9,-,TRBJ1-1,many,TGTGCCAGCAGCTTAGATGAGGGGTGGGTCACTGAAGCTTTCTTT,CASSLDEGWVTEAFF
TRBV12-5,-,TRBJ1-1,-,TGTGCTAGTGGTTTGGTCCCAGGGAGGTTCGGAGCTTTCTTT,CASGLVPGRFGAFF
TRBV12-3/TRBV12-4,TRBD1,TRBJ1-5,many,TGTGCCAGCAGCCCCGGTTCCGGACAGGATCAGCCCCAGCATTTT,CASSPGSGQDQPQHF
TRBV28,-,TRBJ2-2,many,TGTGCCAGCAGTTTTTGGGGCGGGGAGCTGTTTTTT,CASSFWGGELFF
TRBV15,-,TRBJ1-4,once,TGTGCCACCAGCAGTCAGGGACCGCCTAATGAAAAACTGTTTTTT,CATSSQGPPNEKLFF
TRBV4-1,TRBD2,TRBJ2-5,-,TGCGCCAGCAGCCAAGGATGGGGGGGTGATGAGACCCAGTACTTC,CASSQGWGGDETQYF
TRBV9,-,TRBJ1-4,-,TGTGCCAGCAGCGTGGACATAACTAATGAAAAACTGTTTTTT,CASSVDITNEKLFF
TRBV7-2,-,TRBJ2-7,many,TGTGCCAGCAGCTTCAGGGCGAGCGAGCAGTACTTC,CASSFRASEQYF
TRBV29-1,-,TRBJ1-4,-,TGCAGCGCACTCCCAGGGACAACTAATGAAAAACTGTTTTTT,CSALPGTTNEKLFF
TRBV7-9,TRBD2,TRBJ2-7,many,TGTGCCAGCAGCTCTAGTGGAGGCGGGAGGGCCTACGAGCAGTACTTC,CASSSSGGGRAYEQYF
TRBV28,-,TRBJ1-1,many,TGTGCCAGCAGTTTGTGGGGCTCAAGGGCTTTCTTT,CASSLWGSRAFF
TRBV7-9,-,TRBJ1-1,few,TGTGCCAGCACGGAGAAGGGCACTGAAGCTTTCTTT,CASTEKGTEAFF
TRBV7-2,-,TRBJ2-2,many,TGTGCCAGCAGCTTAGCTTGGGGAGGGGGCGGAAACACCGGGGAGCTGTTTTTT,CASSLAWGGGGNTGELFF
TRBV6-2/TRBV6-3,-,TRBJ1-2,many,TGTGCCAGCATCACATCCGAGCACTGGAACTATGGCTACACCTTC,CASITSEHWNYGYTF
TRBV7-2,TRBD2,TRBJ2-5,-,TGTGCCAGCAGCCCCCTCCCACCGCTAGCGGGAAGAGAGACCCAGTACTTC,CASSPLPPLAGRETQYF
TRBV12-3/TRBV12-4,-,TRBJ2-7,many,TGTGCCAGCAGTTTATTGCCTCCGCGGGTGAGCTCCTACGAGCAGTACTTC,CASSLLPPRVSSYEQYF
TRBV3-1,-,TRBJ2-1,many,TGTGCCAGCAGCCGCTCCGACCTCGATGAGCAGTTCTTC,CASSRSDLDEQFF
TRBV3-1,TRBD2,TRBJ2-1,many,TGTGCCAGCAGCCAAGCAGCCCGTTTAGCGGGGGGGACCTACAATGAGCAGTTCTTC,CASSQAARLAGGTYNEQFF
TRBV7-8,TRBD1,TRBJ1-2,many,TGTGCCAGCAGCCCCAACGGACAGGGCAAGGGATACGGCTACACCTTC,CASSPNGQGKGYGYTF
TRBV18,-,TRBJ1-1,many,TGTGCCAGCTCACCACAAACAGCATCGGGCACTGAAGCTTTCTTT,CASSPQTASGTEAFF
TRBV5-1,TRBD1,TRBJ2-3,-,TGCGCCAGCAGCGCCCTGCCAGGGGGCGCAAGGGATACGCAGTATTTT,CASSALPGGARDTQYF
TRBV2,-,TRBJ1-1,many,TGTGCCAGCTACCTGGGGGGGGGCCTTGAAGCTTTCTTT,CASYLGGGLEAFF
TRBV6-5,-,TRBJ1-5,many,TGTGCCAGCAGTTACTCCGCTCAGCCCCAGCATTTT,CASSYSAQPQHF
TRBV12-3/TRBV12-4,-,TRBJ1-2,many,TGTGCCAACAGTTTTTCTCAGGCCTCAGGCTACACCTTC,CANSFSQASGYTF
TRBV9,-,TRBJ2-2,-,TGTGCCAGCAGCGCGGACAGTTTGGCGAACACCGGGGAGCTGTTTTTT,CASSADSLANTGELFF
TRBV28,TRBD1,TRBJ2-6,many,TGTGCCAGCAGTCCCCAGGGACAGACAAGGGGGGCCAACGTCCTGACTTTC,CASSPQGQTRGANVLTF
TRBV4-1,TRBD2,TRBJ2-3,few,TGCGCCAGCAGCCAGGAGGGACTAGCGGGAGTGGCAGATACGCAGTATTTT,CASSQEGLAGVADTQYF
TRBV28,-,TRBJ2-7,many,TGTGCCAGCGAGGACAAATCCTACGAGCAGTACTTC,CASEDKSYEQYF
TRBV5-5,TRBD1,TRBJ2-5,-,TGTGCCAGCAGCTGGTGGACAGGGGGCAGTAAGACCCAGTACTTC,CASSWWTGGSKTQYF
TRBV20-1,-,TRBJ2-7,many,TGCAGTGCTACAGTCGACAGCCGATACTACGAGCAGTACTTC,CSATVDSRYYEQYF
TRBV20-1,-,TRBJ2-1,few,TGCAGTGCTATCGGGGCGGGCCTCTACAATGAGCAGTTCTTC,CSAIGAGLYNEQFF
TRBV27,-,TRBJ2-7,many,TGTGCCAGCAGACGTACCGGGACCTACGAGCAGTACTTC,CASRRTGTYEQYF
TRBV12-3/TRBV12-4,-,TRBJ1-1,-,TGTGCCAGTAGCTCAGGGAGGACTGAAGCTTTCTTT,CASSSGRTEAFF
TRBV20-1,-,TRBJ2-3,many,TGCAGTGTGAGAGGGGTTGGAGATACGCAGTATTTT,CSVRGVGDTQYF
TRBV5-4,-,TRBJ2-5,few,TGTGCCAGCAGCACAGGGACTACCGAAGAGACCCAGTACTTC,CASSTGTTEETQYF
TRBV27,-,TRBJ2-5,-,TGTGCCAGCGCAGGGCTGGGGGAGACCCAGTACTTC,CASAGLGETQYF
TRBV27,TRBD2,TRBJ2-1,few,TGTGCCAGCAGCCTTAGCGGGCGGGAGGGCCAGTTCTTC,CASSLSGREGQFF
TRBV6-1,-,TRBJ1-2,many,TGTGCCAGCAGTTACGGGCTTAATAACTATGGCTACACCTTC,CASSYGLNNYGYTF
TRBV5-1,-,TRBJ2-1,-,TGCGCCAGCAGCTTGTTGGGGGGGGCCTCCTACAATGAGCAGTTCTTC,CASSLLGGASYNEQFF
TRBV19,TRBD1,TRBJ2-1,few,TGTGCCAGTCGGCGACAGGGTTCGGATGAGCAGTTCTTC,CASRRQGSDEQFF
TRBV5-5,TRBD2,TRBJ2-5,many,TGTGCCAGCAGCTCTAGCGGGAGGGGCAAGACCCAGTACTTC,CASSSSGRGKTQYF
TRBV11-2,-,TRBJ1-5,-,TGTGCCAGCAGCCCCGAAGGTGGAGGCCAGCATTTT,CASSPEGGGQHF
TRBV20-1,TRBD2,TRBJ2-7,-,TGCAGTGCTAGAGATAGCGGGAGGCACTCCTACGAGCAGTACTTC,CSARDSGRHSYEQYF
TRBV27,TRBD1,TRBJ1-1,many,TGTGCCAGCAGGGGGTGGACAGGGGAACTCTCGAACACTGAAGCTTTCTTT,CASRGWTGELSNTEAFF
TRBV9,TRBD1,TRBJ1-2,few,TGTGCCAGCAGGTCCCTCATAACGGGACAGGGGGTGACCTTC,CASRSLITGQGVTF
TRBV7-9,-,TRBJ2-2,few,TGTGCCAGCAGCCCAGTAGCTTTCAGAACCGGGGAGCTGTTTTTT,CASSPVAFRTGELFF
TRBV15,-,TRBJ2-1,once,TGTGCCACCAGCACATTCCGGGGCAGGGGTATAGATGAGCAGTTCTTC,CATSTFRGRGIDEQFF
TRBV5-1,-,TRBJ2-3,-,TGCGCCAGCAGCTCGATCGGGGGAGGCACAGATACGCAGTATTTT,CASSSIGGGTDTQYF